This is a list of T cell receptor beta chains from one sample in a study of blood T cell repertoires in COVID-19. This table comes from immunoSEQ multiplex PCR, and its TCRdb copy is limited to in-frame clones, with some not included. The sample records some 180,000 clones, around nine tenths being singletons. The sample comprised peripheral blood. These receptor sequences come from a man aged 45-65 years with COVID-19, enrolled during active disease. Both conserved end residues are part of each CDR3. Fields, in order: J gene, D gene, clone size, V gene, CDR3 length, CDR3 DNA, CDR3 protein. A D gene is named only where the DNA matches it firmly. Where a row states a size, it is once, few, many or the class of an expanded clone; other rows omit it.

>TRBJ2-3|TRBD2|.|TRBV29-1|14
TGCAGCGTTGACCGGACTAGCGGGGGAGATACGCAGTATTTT
CSVDRTSGGDTQYF
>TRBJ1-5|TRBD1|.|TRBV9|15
TGTGCCAGCAGCGTGACAGGGGAACTTAATCAGCCCCAGCATTTT
CASSVTGELNQPQHF
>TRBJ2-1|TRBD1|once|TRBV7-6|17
TGTGCCAGCAGCACCGGACAGGGCAGGTCTTACTACAATGAGCAGTTCTTC
CASSTGQGRSYYNEQFF
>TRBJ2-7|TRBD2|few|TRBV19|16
TGTGCCAGTAGTGGGGGGACTAGCGGGAGGCGGAACGAGCAGTACTTC
CASSGGTSGRRNEQYF
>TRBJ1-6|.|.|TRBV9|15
TGTGCCAGCAGCGTAGGCACCTCAAGAGGATCACCCCTCCACTTT
CASSVGTSRGSPLHF
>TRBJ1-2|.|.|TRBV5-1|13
TGCGCCAGCAGAGCAGGGGAGCGGGAAGGCTACACCTTC
CASRAGEREGYTF
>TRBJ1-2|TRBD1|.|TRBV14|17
TGTGCCAGCAGCCAAGCCAGGGGGGCGTTAGACAACTATGGCTACACCTTC
CASSQARGALDNYGYTF
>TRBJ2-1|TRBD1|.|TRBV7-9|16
TGTGCCAGCAGCGAAAGTCTAGGGACAGCCTACAATGAGCAGTTCTTC
CASSESLGTAYNEQFF
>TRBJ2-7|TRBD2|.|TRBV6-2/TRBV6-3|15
TGTGCCAGCAGTTACGGGCGGGGGGGAACCTACGAGCAGTACTTC
CASSYGRGGTYEQYF
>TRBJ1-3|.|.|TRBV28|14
TGTGCCAGCAGTTTATACGACGGGGGAAACACCATATATTTT
CASSLYDGGNTIYF
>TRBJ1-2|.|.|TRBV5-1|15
TGCGCCAGCAGCCCAGATTCACAGGGCCACTATGGCTACACCTTC
CASSPDSQGHYGYTF
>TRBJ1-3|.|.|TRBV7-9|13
TGTGCCAGCAGCTATCGCTCTGGAAACACCATATATTTT
CASSYRSGNTIYF
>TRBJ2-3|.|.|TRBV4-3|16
TGCGCCAGCAGCCAAGATCGCAGGGATGGGCCAGATACGCAGTATTTT
CASSQDRRDGPDTQYF
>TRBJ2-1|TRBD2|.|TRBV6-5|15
TGTGCCAGCAGTAAACTAGCGGGAGCGGGCAATGAGCAGTTCTTC
CASSKLAGAGNEQFF
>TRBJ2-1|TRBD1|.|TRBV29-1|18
TGCAGCGTTGAAGATCCCTTTACCTACAGGGGATTGGGGAATGAGCAGTTCTTC
CSVEDPFTYRGLGNEQFF
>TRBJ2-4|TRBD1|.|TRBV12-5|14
TGTGCTAGTGCTCCGGGGGGGACAGGGGACATTCAGTACTTC
CASAPGGTGDIQYF
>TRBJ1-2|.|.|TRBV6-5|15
TGTGCCAGCAGTTACTCTGGCAGGGGCGGCTATGGCTACACCTTC
CASSYSGRGGYGYTF
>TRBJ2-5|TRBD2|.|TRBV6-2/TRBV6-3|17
TGTGCCAGCAGTTACTCAAATACACTAGCGGGGGAGGAGACCCAGTACTTC
CASSYSNTLAGEETQYF
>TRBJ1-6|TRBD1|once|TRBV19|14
TGTGCCAGTAGTCAACAGGGGGCGGACTCACCCCTCCACTTT
CASSQQGADSPLHF
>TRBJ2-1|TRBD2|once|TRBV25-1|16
TGTGCCAGCAGTGAATCCCTAGCGGGTGAATTTAATGAGCAGTTCTTC
CASSESLAGEFNEQFF
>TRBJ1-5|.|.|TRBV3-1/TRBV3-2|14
TGTGCCAGCAGCCCCAGATATCTTAATCAGCCCCAGCATTTT
CASSPRYLNQPQHF
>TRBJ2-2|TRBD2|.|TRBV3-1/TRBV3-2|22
TGTGCCAGCAGCCACGTAGGGATGTCGACTAGCGGGAGGGGTTGGAGCACCGGGGAGCTGTTTTTT
CASSHVGMSTSGRGWSTGELFF
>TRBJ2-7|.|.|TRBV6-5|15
TGTGCCAGCAGTTACGGTGTAGTGAGGATCGGCGAGCAGTACTTC
CASSYGVVRIGEQYF
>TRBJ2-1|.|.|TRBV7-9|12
TGTGCCAGCAGCTTGGAGGGCGAGGGGCAGTTCTTC
CASSLEGEGQFF
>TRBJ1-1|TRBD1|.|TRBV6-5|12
TGTGCCGGATCAAGGGACAGGGAGGGAGCTTTCTTT
CAGSRDREGAFF
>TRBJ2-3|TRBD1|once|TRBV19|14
TGTGCCAGCAACAGGGGTAGCATCACAGATACGCAGTATTTT
CASNRGSITDTQYF
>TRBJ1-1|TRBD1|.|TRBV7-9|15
TGTGCCAGCAGCGGATTACAGGGGCAGAACACTGAAGCTTTCTTT
CASSGLQGQNTEAFF
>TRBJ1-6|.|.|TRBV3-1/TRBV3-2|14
TGTGCCAGCAGCCAAGTATCACGGAATTCACCCCTCCACTTT
CASSQVSRNSPLHF
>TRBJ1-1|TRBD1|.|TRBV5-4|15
TGTGCCAGCAGTACCGGACAGGGCGGTTTTACTGAAGCTTTCTTT
CASSTGQGGFTEAFF
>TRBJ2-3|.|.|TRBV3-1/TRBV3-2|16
TGTGCCAGCAGCCCGGACCGGGACTTTTACACAGATACGCAGTATTTT
CASSPDRDFYTDTQYF
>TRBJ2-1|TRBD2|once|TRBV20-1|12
TGCAGTGCTAGTTTAGCGGGGAATGAGCAGTTCTTC
CSASLAGNEQFF
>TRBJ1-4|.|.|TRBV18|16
TGTGCCAGCTCACCGCCGACGGGCGACTATAATGAAAAACTGTTTTTT
CASSPPTGDYNEKLFF
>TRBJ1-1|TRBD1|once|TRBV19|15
TGTGCCAGTAGTATGGCGGGACAGGGGAACGCTGAAGCTTTCTTT
CASSMAGQGNAEAFF
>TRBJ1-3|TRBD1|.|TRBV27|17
TGTGCCAGCAGTTTGGGGGGCCCGACAGGGTACGAAAACACCATATATTTT
CASSLGGPTGYENTIYF
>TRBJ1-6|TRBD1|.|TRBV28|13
TGTGCCAGCAGGACAGGGGGTAATTCACCCCTCCACTTT
CASRTGGNSPLHF
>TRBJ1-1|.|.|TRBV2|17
TGTGCCAGCAGTCACCGTCGGCAAGGCCCGAGGGACACTGAAGCTTTCTTT
CASSHRRQGPRDTEAFF
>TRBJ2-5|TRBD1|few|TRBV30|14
TGTGCCGGCAGGGGCCCCGACAGGGCAGAGACCCAGTACTTC
CAGRGPDRAETQYF
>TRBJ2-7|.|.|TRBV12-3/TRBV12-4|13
TGTGCCAGCAGTTTCCAGGGTCCCTACGAGCAGTACTTC
CASSFQGPYEQYF
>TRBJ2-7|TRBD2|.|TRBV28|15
TGTGCCAGCAGTTCGCCTAGCGGGGGGGACTACGAGCAGTACTTC
CASSSPSGGDYEQYF
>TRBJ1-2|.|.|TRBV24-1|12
TGTGCCACCAAGGGTCAGGGCGATGGCTACACCTTC
CATKGQGDGYTF
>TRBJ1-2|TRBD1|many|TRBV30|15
TGTGCCTGGAGTCCGTCAGGGGGCGTTTACTATGGCTACACCTTC
CAWSPSGGVYYGYTF
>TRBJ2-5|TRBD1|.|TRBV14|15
TGTGCCAGCAGCCCTCGCCACGGGACAGAAGAGACCCAGTACTTC
CASSPRHGTEETQYF
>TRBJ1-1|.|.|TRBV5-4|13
TGTGCCAGCAGCCGAGGACAGAACACTGAAGCTTTCTTT
CASSRGQNTEAFF
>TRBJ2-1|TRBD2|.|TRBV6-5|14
TGTGCCAGCAGCACAGCGGGGGGGGGCAATGAGCAGTTCTTC
CASSTAGGGNEQFF
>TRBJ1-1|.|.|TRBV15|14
TGTGCCACCAGCAGCCAATACTTGGACACTGAAGCTTTCTTT
CATSSQYLDTEAFF
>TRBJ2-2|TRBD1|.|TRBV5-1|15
TGCGCCAGCAGCTCGGGACAGGTGGACACCGGGGAGCTGTTTTTT
CASSSGQVDTGELFF